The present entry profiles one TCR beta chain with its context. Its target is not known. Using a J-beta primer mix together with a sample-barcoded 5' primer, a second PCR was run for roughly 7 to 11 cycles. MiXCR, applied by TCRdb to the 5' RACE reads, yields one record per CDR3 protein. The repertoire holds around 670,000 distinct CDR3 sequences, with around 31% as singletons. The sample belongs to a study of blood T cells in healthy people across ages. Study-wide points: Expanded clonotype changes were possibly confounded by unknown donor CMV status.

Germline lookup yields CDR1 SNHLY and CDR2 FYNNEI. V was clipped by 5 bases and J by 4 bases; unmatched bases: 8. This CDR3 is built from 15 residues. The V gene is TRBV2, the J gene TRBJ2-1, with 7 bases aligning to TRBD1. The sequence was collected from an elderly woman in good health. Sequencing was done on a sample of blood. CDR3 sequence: CASSLTGSGYNEQFF. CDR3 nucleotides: TGTGCCAGCAGTTTGACAGGGAGTGGGTACAATGAGCAGTTCTTC.